The 21 T cell receptor beta chains in this list originate from one sample, sequenced in a study of T-cell memory formation after mild COVID-19. MiXCR was run by TCRdb on the 5' RACE reads, yielding one entry per CDR3 protein. The sample contains over 300,000 distinct CDR3 sequences, about 20% of which appear only once. Sequenced input: PBMCs or a T cell subset sorted from them (not recorded which). These receptors came from a man younger than 30 who had mild COVID-19 (a few samples of this study predate the infection). Cell type and time point are not known.

The V call is TRBV12-3 or TRBV12-4, the J call TRBJ1-2; D unclear. The CDR3 has 15 amino acids. V dropped 5 bases and J dropped 2 bases, with 15 bases sitting between them. In nucleotides, the CDR3 is TGTGCCAGCAGTCCCCGTTGGAACAGCAACTATGGCTACACCTTC. Translating it yields CASSPRWNSNYGYTF.

In its sample, this clonotype was seen a few times. The J gene is TRBJ1-2, the V gene TRBV20-1; D is uncertain. The V and J ends lost 4 bases and 7 bases respectively, with 13 bases between them. Germline CDR1 DFQATT, CDR2 SNEGSKA (reference sequence). The CDR3 runs 12 residues. CDR3 nucleotide sequence: TGCAGTGCTAACCCAGATTTTGGTGGCTACACCTTC. Amino acids: CSANPDFGGYTF.

CDR3 region: CASSPQETYEQYF. The DNA of the CDR3 is TGTGCCAGCAGTCCTCAGGAGACCTACGAGCAGTACTTC. The V and J genes are TRBV6-2 or TRBV6-3 and TRBJ2-7; D gene uncertain. Trimming took 5 bases from V and 2 from J, leaving 10 bases between them. This CDR3 comprises 13 residues. The germline V gene has CDR1 MNHEY and CDR2 SVGEGT.

A few counts support this clonotype. This chain connects TRBV7-2 to TRBJ1-5; the D is unclear. V lost 3 bases to trimming and J lost 5 bases, with 5 bases between them. CDR1 is SGHTA and CDR2 is FQGNSA in the germline V gene. The CDR3 extends over 12 amino acids. The CDR3 nucleotides are TGTGCCAGCAGCTTGGTTTATCAGCCCCAGCATTTT. This codes for CASSLVYQPQHF.

In this sample, this clonotype turned up a few times. This rearrangement joins TRBV4-1 to TRBJ2-6; D unresolved. The CDR3 spans 18 residues. Per the germline V gene, CDR1 is MGHRA and CDR2 is YSYEKL. V was cut by 0 bases and J by 1 base, with 13 bases left in between. Here the CDR3 reads CASSQDVVVPSGANVLTF. In DNA form, the CDR3 reads TGCGCCAGCAGCCAAGATGTCGTTGTTCCATCTGGGGCCAACGTCCTGACTTTC.

In its sample, this clonotype was seen many times. The chain employs TRBV18 and TRBJ1-2; D is unclear. V shed 5 bases and J shed 2 bases, with 9 bases lying between them. The CDR3 runs 13 residues. CDR1 KGHSH and CDR2 LQKENI come from the germline V gene. CDR3 nucleotide sequence: TGTGCCAGCTCAACGGACGGAAACTATGGCTACACCTTC. Protein product: CASSTDGNYGYTF.

The chain combines TRBV20-1 with TRBJ1-2; 8 bases agree with TRBD1. The CDR3 is made up of 15 amino acids. V dropped 2 bases and J dropped 3; count of bases not matched to a gene: 8. Germline V lookup: CDR1 DFQATT, CDR2 SNEGSKA (reference sequence). CDR3 sequence reads: CSARLTGGVDYGYTF. The CDR3 region has the DNA TGCAGTGCTAGACTAACAGGGGGAGTGGACTATGGCTACACCTTC.

The rearrangement joins TRBV5-1 to TRBJ1-2; D remains ambiguous. Trimming left V 0 bases short and J 4 bases short, with 10 bases between. CDR3 length equals 14 residues. Germline V CDR1 and CDR2: SGHRS, YFSETQ. The CDR3 is CASSLEHPGYGYTF. The DNA of the CDR3 is TGCGCCAGCAGCTTGGAACACCCGGGCTATGGCTACACCTTC. The variable domain in full, with the rest retrieved from reference TRBV5-1 and TRBJ1-2, is KAGVTQTPRYLIKTRGQQVTLSCSPISGHRSVSWYQQTPGQGLQFLFEYFSETQRNKGNFPGRFSGRQFSNSRSEMNVSTLELGDSALYLCASSLEHPGYGYTFGSGTRLTVV.

This clonotype was counted only a few times. V usage is TRBV6-2 or TRBV6-3 and J usage is TRBJ1-4; D may be TRBD1 (5 bases). V was shortened by 5 bases and J by 4 bases, with 14 bases between the two germline ends. This CDR3 has 15 amino acids. CDR1 MNHEY and CDR2 SVGEGT come from the germline V gene. Here the CDR3 DNA reads TGTGCCAGCAGTCTTCAGGGAGGTGGTAATGAAAAACTGTTTTTT. It is translated as CASSLQGGGNEKLFF.

The sample holds a few counts of this clonotype. The rearrangement uses TRBV27 and TRBJ1-2; no definite D call. The V and J ends lost 3 bases and 4 bases respectively, with 15 bases between them. Germline-derived CDR1 and CDR2 are MNHEY and SMNVEV (reference sequence). The CDR3 runs to 15 residues. The CDR3, as DNA: TGTGCCAGCAGTTTCGTAATGCAATCTTCCTATGGCTACACCTTC. The encoded protein is CASSFVMQSSYGYTF.

This clonotype was detected many times. The V call is TRBV12-3 or TRBV12-4, the J call TRBJ2-7; D is unclear. The CDR3 extends over 15 amino acids. V dropped 1 base and J dropped 3 bases, with 13 bases sitting between them. CDR3 DNA sequence: TGTGCCAGCAGTTTAGGGGGTTCCTTCGACTACGAGCAGTACTTC. Translated, it gives CASSLGGSFDYEQYF.

The chain uses TRBV7-3 and TRBJ2-5; possibly TRBD1 or TRBD2 for D (6 bases each). CDR3 size: 14 residues. Deletions cut 5 bases from V and 3 bases from J, with 13 bases between. Germline assignment: CDR1 SGHTA and CDR2 FQGTGA. CDR3 residues: CASSPGAGKETQYF. CDR3 coding DNA: TGTGCCAGCAGCCCGGGGGCGGGTAAAGAGACCCAGTACTTC.

This clonotype appeared a few times. J is TRBJ1-3 and V is TRBV7-2, with D perhaps matching TRBD1 (5 bases). V lost 5 bases and J 1 base, leaving 12 bases between the germline ends. From germline, CDR1 is SGHTA and CDR2 FQGNSA. The CDR3 has 15 amino acids. The CDR3 nucleotides read TGTGCCAGCAGCCCTTACAAGGGGTCTGGAAACACCATATATTTT. Translated, it gives CASSPYKGSGNTIYF.

Many counts were recorded for this clonotype. This sequence joins TRBV7-2 and TRBJ2-4, with D perhaps TRBD1 (6 bases). CDR1 is SGHTA, CDR2 FQGNSA, per germline. The CDR3 has 15 residues. Trimming removed 1 base from V and 8 bases from J, with 15 bases in between. CDR3 coding DNA: TGTGCCAGCAGCTTAGTCCCCAGGGGTCAGGACATTCAGTACTTC. Translation: CASSLVPRGQDIQYF. The full variable domain, rest sourced from reference TRBV7-2 and TRBJ2-4, is GAGVSQSPSNKVTEKGKDVELRCDPISGHTALYWYRQSLGQGLEFLIYFQGNSAPDKSGLPSDRFSAERTGGSVSTLTIQRTQQEDSAVYLCASSLVPRGQDIQYFGAGTRLSVL.

This clonotype turned up a few times. CDR3 sequence: CASGQRGVTDTQYF. The CDR3, as DNA: TGTGCCAGCGGCCAGCGGGGCGTCACAGATACGCAGTATTTT. V and J are TRBV7-3 and TRBJ2-3, with 7 bases matching TRBD2. This CDR3 has 14 amino acids. Germline trimming cut 8 bases from V and 2 bases from J; bases unmatched to any gene: 7. Germline CDR1 and CDR2: SGHTA and FQGTGA.

The chain is built from TRBV4-1 and TRBJ2-2, with D perhaps matching TRBD1 or TRBD2 (6 bases each). Germline V lookup: CDR1 MGHRA, CDR2 YSYEKL. This CDR3 is built from 15 residues. V shed 1 base and J shed 9 bases, with 15 bases lying between them. For the CDR3, the DNA is TGCGCCAGCAGCCAAGTCGGTCGGGGGCGCAGGGAGCTGTTTTTT. Its translation is CASSQVGRGRRELFF.

Only a few counts were recorded for this clonotype. The chain recombines TRBV5-1 with TRBJ2-3; TRBD2 is a possible D gene (5 bases). The CDR3 is 14 amino acids. Germline CDR1 SGHRS, CDR2 YFSETQ. The ends were cut back, 4 bases at V and 4 bases at J, with 13 bases in the middle. CDR3 amino acids: CASSAGGYADTQYF. In nucleotides, the CDR3 is TGCGCCAGCAGCGCTGGAGGTTACGCAGATACGCAGTATTTT.

The sample holds a few counts of this clonotype. The rearrangement joins TRBV20-1 to TRBJ1-5; 10 bases map to TRBD1. V lost 1 base and J lost 1; bases outside the gene matches: 7. The CDR3 is 17 residues long. Germline V gene lookup returns CDR1 DFQATT and CDR2 SNEGSKA (reference sequence). The CDR3 loop is CSARVFGQGVSNQPQHF. The DNA for the CDR3 is TGCAGTGCTAGAGTTTTCGGACAGGGGGTGAGCAATCAGCCCCAGCATTTT.

This chain joins TRBV27 and TRBJ1-2; TRBD1 might be the D (5 bases). Germline CDR1 is MNHEY and CDR2 is SMNVEV (reference sequence). V lost 0 bases to trimming and J lost 4 bases, with 12 bases between them. The CDR3 has 15 residues. CDR3 coding DNA: TGTGCCAGCAGTTTATCGATTACAGGCGTCTATGGCTACACCTTC. Translation gives CASSLSITGVYGYTF.

This chain connects TRBV5-6 to TRBJ1-1; TRBD1 is a possible D gene (6 bases). CDR3 length: 12 residues. CDR1 SGHDT and CDR2 YYEEEE come from the germline V gene. Trimming shortened V by 5 bases and J by 6 bases, and 11 bases separated the two germline ends. This CDR3 is CASRGANAEAFF. The CDR3, as DNA: TGTGCCAGCAGGGGGGCCAACGCTGAAGCTTTCTTT. The variable domain in full, completed from reference TRBV5-6 and TRBJ1-1, reads DAGVTQSPTHLIKTRGQQVTLRCSPKSGHDTVSWYQQALGQGPQFIFQYYEEEERQRGNFPDRFSGHQFPNYSSELNVNALLLGDSALYLCASRGANAEAFFGQGTRLTVV.

In this sample, this clonotype turned up a few times. The chain is built from TRBV9 and TRBJ1-4; D may be TRBD1 (6 bases). CDR3 length equals 18 residues. CDR1 is SGDLS, CDR2 YYNGEE, per germline. The V gene lost 4 bases and the J gene lost 0 bases, with 19 bases spanning the gap. The CDR3 coding sequence is TGTGCCAGCAGCCCACAAGACAGGCCGGGGGCAACTAATGAAAAACTGTTTTTT. Translating it yields CASSPQDRPGATNEKLFF. The variable domain in full, with the rest retrieved from reference TRBV9 and TRBJ1-4, is DSGVTQTPKHLITATGQRVTLRCSPRSGDLSVYWYQQSLDQGLQFLIQYYNGEERAKGNILERFSAQQFPDLHSELNLSSLELGDSALYFCASSPQDRPGATNEKLFFGSGTQLSVL.